This T cell receptor beta chain was identified in a study of T cell changes during pregnancy in multiple sclerosis. Here immunoSEQ multiplex PCR was the method, and the copy in TCRdb shows in-frame clones only, minus some. The table shows some 36,000 clones, with about 90% occurring only once. The sequencing here drew on CD4+ T cells from peripheral blood mononuclear cells, taken in the second trimester of pregnancy. This receptor was taken from a female donor in good health, enrolled as a control in a pregnancy study.

CDR3: CASSSDSSYEQYF. The DNA for the CDR3 is TGTGCCAGCAGCTCCGACAGCTCCTACGAGCAGTACTTC. V is TRBV6-6 and J is TRBJ2-7, with D maybe TRBD1 (5 bases). The ends were cut back, 6 bases at V and 0 bases at J, with 9 bases in the middle. Germline CDR1 MNHNY, CDR2 SVGAGI (reference sequence). The CDR3 is 13 residues long.